The rows below give T cell receptor beta chains drawn from one sample of a study of cytomegalovirus exposure and HLA in healthy donors. Clones were sequenced by immunoSEQ multiplex PCR, and TCRdb holds only the in-frame ones, with some missing. This table holds fewer than 150,000 clones, around 80% found once. The source material was PBMCs. The receptors originated from a man between 35 and 55 years old in good health and CMV-seropositive. The CDR3 runs from the conserved cysteine through the conserved F or W. Clone size is stated in some rows and not others, as once, few, many or a class when expanded.

TRBV5-1,TRBJ2-3,-,CASSLVTSSDTQYF
TRBV7-3,TRBJ1-1,-,CASSRGGTLGDEAFF
TRBV5-1,TRBJ2-3,-,CASCQGAPRTDTRYF
TRBV6-1,TRBJ2-1,few,CASRGLARENEQFF
TRBV18,TRBJ1-3,-,CASSPDQGARGNTIYF
TRBV11-2,TRBJ2-1,-,CASSSPPGLPEEQFF
TRBV30,TRBJ2-5,once,CAWSWGGSGTQYF
TRBV7-2,TRBJ2-3,-,CAIIPLADSTDTQYF
TRBV5-1,TRBJ2-6,-,CASSTSGDSGANVLTF
TRBV6-5,TRBJ1-1,-,CASSRDFSRAFF
TRBV5-1,TRBJ2-3,-,CASGLAGHGTDTQYF
TRBV7-9,TRBJ1-1,-,CASSPLPGQSNTEAFF
TRBV28,TRBJ2-7,few,CASSLAGQDEQYF
TRBV6-1,TRBJ1-4,few,CASLGQLNEKLFF
TRBV6-1,TRBJ2-3,-,CASSHQAGSTDTQYF
TRBV27,TRBJ2-3,-,CASSFYGPSTDTQYF
TRBV11-2,TRBJ1-2,-,CASSFNSNNYGYTF
TRBV11-2,TRBJ2-7,-,CASSLKAGGHEQYF
TRBV5-1,TRBJ2-5,-,CASSRDSRGFQETQYF
TRBV11-2,TRBJ2-4,few,CASSNSNIQYF
TRBV18,TRBJ2-5,-,CASSPPEVRETQYF
TRBV28,TRBJ1-4,-,CASSLRQGREKLFF
TRBV7-9,TRBJ1-1,-,CASSFQVPDTEAFF
TRBV5-1,TRBJ1-1,-,CASSRSSGGGTEAFF
TRBV6-5,-,-,CASSYSGGTYEQYF
TRBV9,TRBJ2-1,-,CASSVVASGGTGNEQFF
TRBV9,TRBJ1-5,-,CASSVLQGTQPQHF
TRBV15,TRBJ2-1,-,CATSRDPSGSADEQFF
TRBV4-2,TRBJ1-3,few,CASSQAAVSGNTIYF
TRBV28,TRBJ2-1,-,CASSSIYRFYNEQFF
TRBV18,TRBJ2-5,-,CASSSSHGRRETQYF
TRBV19,TRBJ2-7,-,CASSNQGHSYEQYF
TRBV28,TRBJ1-4,-,CASSFGGTNEKLFF
TRBV18,TRBJ2-2,-,CASSPEVTGELFF
TRBV19,TRBJ1-2,-,CASSARPGGAYGYTF
TRBV5-1,TRBJ2-7,-,CASSLEGPPYEQYF
TRBV6-1,TRBJ1-4,-,CASEDGGEGGEKLFF